The clone carrying this T cell receptor beta chain has a handful of counts. The data are from a study of beta chain features in type 1 diabetes. Reverse transcribing all isolated RNA meant expressed TCRB transcripts were sequenced. Data came from immunoSEQ multiplex PCR; TCRdb stores just in-frame clones and leaves some out. In the table there are fewer than 200,000 clones, roughly 8% of which are singletons. CDR1 is MNHNY and CDR2 is SVGAGI in the germline V gene (reference sequence). This CDR3 is 14 amino acids long. The ends were cut back, 0 bases at V and 5 bases at J, with 9 bases in the middle. This clonotype was sampled from a man aged 18 to 35 in good health. Sequenced: central memory CD4+ T cells from blood. V is TRBV6-6 and J is TRBJ2-3; TRBD2 is a possible D gene (5 bases). The CDR3 protein is CASSYSGVVDTQYF. The CDR3 bases are TGTGCCAGCAGTTACTCGGGAGTGGTAGATACGCAGTATTTT.